A single sample is the source of the 17 T cell receptor beta chains below, sequenced in a study of blood T cell repertoires in COVID-19. Sequencing used immunoSEQ multiplex PCR; TCRdb keeps in-frame clones, though not all of them. The sample has 300,000 to 450,000 clones, about 89% seen once. Sequenced input: peripheral blood. The receptors here all came from a woman in her 30s with COVID-19, enrolled during active disease.

The rearrangement uses TRBV19 and TRBJ2-2; 8 bases fit TRBD1. The CDR3 runs 16 residues. The ends lost 3 bases at V and 4 bases at J; junction bases unmatched: 7. Germline V gene lookup returns CDR1 LNHDA and CDR2 SQIVND (reference sequence). The CDR3 reads CASSIKGQGSTGELFF. The CDR3 region has the DNA TGTGCCAGTAGTATTAAAGGACAGGGTAGCACCGGGGAGCTGTTTTTT.

The rearrangement links TRBV15 to TRBJ2-7; D may be TRBD2 (6 bases). This CDR3 has 14 residues. V was trimmed by 6 bases and J by 4 bases, leaving 16 bases between them. The germline gives CDR1 LNHNV, CDR2 YYDKDF (reference sequence). The CDR3 bases are TGTGCCACCAGTCGGGACTCCAGGATTTACGAGCAGTACTTC. It encodes CATSRDSRIYEQYF.

The chain carries TRBV2 and TRBJ2-7; 7 nucleotides align to TRBD1. Germline assignment: CDR1 SNHLY and CDR2 FYNNEI. The CDR3 runs 14 residues. With V trimmed by 4 bases and J by 3 bases, 6 bases remained unmatched. As DNA, the CDR3 is TGTGCCAGCAGTGTCACCAGGGGGATCTACGAGCAGTACTTC. Protein product: CASSVTRGIYEQYF.

The genes are TRBV7-2 and TRBJ2-3; no clear D. The CDR3 is 14 residues long. V lost 1 base to trimming and J lost 5 bases, with 10 bases between them. CDR1 SGHTA and CDR2 FQGNSA come from the germline V gene. As DNA, the CDR3 is TGTGCCAGCAGCTTAGTGCTACCCGGAGATACGCAGTATTTT. Translated: CASSLVLPGDTQYF.

The chain carries TRBV5-1 and TRBJ2-3; TRBD2 matches at 7 bases. V shed 4 bases and J 4 bases; nucleotides not matched to a gene: 6. In germline, CDR1 is SGHRS, CDR2 YFSETQ. This CDR3 contains 14 residues. CDR3 residues: CASSPWGGPDTQYF. The CDR3 DNA reads TGCGCCAGCAGCCCGTGGGGGGGACCAGATACGCAGTATTTT.

A single count supports this clone. The chain carries TRBV28 and TRBJ2-5; 7 bases fit TRBD1. The V and J ends lost 6 bases and 5 bases, in that order; junction bases with no gene match: 12. CDR3 length equals 15 residues. Germline values: CDR1 MDHEN, CDR2 SYDVKM. The CDR3 is CASRLRKGAGETQYF. The CDR3 DNA sequence: TGTGCCAGCAGGCTGAGGAAGGGGGCCGGGGAGACCCAGTACTTC.

Points on this clone: Distinct nucleotide sequences in the sample also encode this CDR3. The chain has TRBV3-1 (or the pseudogene TRBV3-2) and TRBJ1-1; no reliable D call. From germline, CDR1 is LGHDT and CDR2 YNNKEL (reference sequence). V was clipped by 1 base and J by 4 bases, with 7 bases between them. This CDR3 has 13 residues. CDR3 residues: CASSQGAGTEAFF. The CDR3 DNA is TGTGCCAGCAGCCAAGGGGCGGGCACTGAAGCTTTCTTT.

This clone was detected once. This sequence joins TRBV20-1 and TRBJ2-3; D perhaps matches TRBD2 (5 bases). Germline assignment: CDR1 DFQATT and CDR2 SNEGSKA (reference sequence). V gave up 3 bases and J gave up 0 bases, with 10 bases separating them. This CDR3 has 14 residues. The CDR3 DNA reads TGCAGTGCTAGTAGGGTAGCGAGCACAGATACGCAGTATTTT. Translated: CSASRVASTDTQYF.

This rearrangement joins TRBV19 to TRBJ2-1; possible D gene TRBD1, 6 bases. V was clipped by 2 bases and J by 8 bases, with 16 bases between them. Looked up from germline, CDR1 is LNHDA and CDR2 is SQIVND (reference sequence). The CDR3 extends over 15 amino acids. As DNA, the CDR3 is TGTGCCAGTAGTATAAAGACAGGAGGACGGGATGAGCAGTTCTTC. It codes for CASSIKTGGRDEQFF.

This clone was seen a handful of times. The chain recombines TRBV2 with TRBJ2-2, with D possibly TRBD2 on 5 matching bases. Germline V gene data show CDR1 as SNHLY and CDR2 as FYNNEI. The CDR3 consists of 18 residues. Trimming stripped 8 bases from V and 3 bases from J, with 25 bases between. CDR3 coding DNA: TGTGCCAGCCGATACAGTGAACGTACTAGGGTTGACACCGGGGAGCTGTTTTTT. Protein sequence: CASRYSERTRVDTGELFF.

The chain couples TRBV27 to TRBJ2-3, with 9 positions matching TRBD2. After removal of 6 bases from V and 3 bases from J, the junction contained 10 bases not matched to a gene. The CDR3 is made up of 16 amino acids. Germline V gene lookup returns CDR1 MNHEY and CDR2 SMNVEV (reference sequence). The CDR3 DNA sequence: TGTGCCAGCAGCCTCTGGGCTAGCGGGACTACAGATACGCAGTATTTT. This codes for CASSLWASGTTDTQYF.

The genes are TRBV7-2 and TRBJ2-5; D not resolved. V shed 0 bases and J shed 2 bases, with 13 bases lying between them. CDR1 and CDR2 (germline): SGHTA, FQGNSA. The CDR3 sequence is 16 residues long. CDR3 residues: CASSLAQVWFQETQYF. CDR3 coding DNA: TGTGCCAGCAGCTTAGCCCAGGTTTGGTTTCAAGAGACCCAGTACTTC.

The genes are TRBV5-1 and TRBJ2-7, with 7 bases that match TRBD1. This CDR3 region has 17 residues. V was clipped by 4 bases and J by 7 bases; unmatched bases: 20. Germline lookup yields CDR1 SGHRS and CDR2 YFSETQ. CDR3: CASSSSPLGQLQGEQYF. CDR3 DNA sequence: TGCGCCAGCAGCAGTTCCCCCCTGGGACAGCTCCAAGGGGAGCAGTACTTC. Together with reference TRBV5-1 and TRBJ2-7, the CDR3 gives the full variable domain: KAGVTQTPRYLIKTRGQQVTLSCSPISGHRSVSWYQQTPGQGLQFLFEYFSETQRNKGNFPGRFSGRQFSNSRSEMNVSTLELGDSALYLCASSSSPLGQLQGEQYFGPGTRLTVT.

The chain joins TRBV10-3 to TRBJ2-1; 7 bases line up with TRBD2. V shed 9 bases and J 6 bases; nucleotides not matched to a gene: 8. Looked up from germline, CDR1 is ENHRY and CDR2 is SYGVKD. CDR3 size: 13 residues. CDR3 loop: CAIQRTGGNEQFF. DNA for the CDR3: TGTGCCATACAACGGACGGGGGGCAATGAGCAGTTCTTC.

This chain connects TRBV29-1 to TRBJ2-7; perhaps TRBD1 as D (5 bases). Germline loops: CDR1 SQVTM, CDR2 ANQGSEA. The CDR3 contains 13 residues. Trimming cost V 7 bases and J 2 bases, with 15 bases left between them. The CDR3 region has the DNA TGCAGCGCCTCGTTTGCAGGGACCTACGAGCAGTACTTC. Amino acid sequence: CSASFAGTYEQYF.

This chain joins TRBV4-2 and TRBJ2-2; TRBD1 matches 8 bases. The J segment lost 5 bases and the V segment lost 1 base, leaving 3 bases of the junction unmatched. The CDR3 sequence is 15 residues long. The germline gives CDR1 LGHNA, CDR2 YNFKEQ. The CDR3 spells CASSQVTGGTGELFF. The CDR3 coding sequence is TGTGCCAGCAGCCAAGTAACAGGGGGGACCGGGGAGCTGTTTTTT.

The rearrangement links TRBV27 to TRBJ2-3; D is unclear. Trimming took 0 bases from V and 1 from J, leaving 8 bases between them. There are 15 residues in the CDR3. Germline-derived CDR1 and CDR2 are MNHEY and SMNVEV (reference sequence). The CDR3 nucleotides read TGTGCCAGCAGTTTATCGCTAGACGGCACAGATACGCAGTATTTT. Its protein is CASSLSLDGTDTQYF.